This T cell receptor (beta chain) was obtained from a study of graft-versus-host responses after intestinal transplantation. The table lists this clone with a few counts. General observations from the study: Among recipient marrow samples, GvH clones were found; some appeared first in ileum or blood. Within the allografts of patients who had graft-donor T cell macrochimerism, graft-versus-host to host-versus-graft clonal ratios were high.

Only in-frame clones appear in the TCRdb table, and some are missing; sequencing was by immunoSEQ multiplex PCR. The sample has under 25,000 clones; roughly a third are singletons. The authors plated about 200,000 CFSE-labeled responder cells with about 200,000 irradiated, violet-dye-labeled stimulator cells. The V gene lost 5 bases and the J gene lost 1 base, with 9 bases spanning the gap. Per the germline V gene, CDR1 is MDHEN and CDR2 is SYDVKM. CDR3 length: 14 amino acids. This clonotype was sampled from a human patient who was an organ donor for intestinal transplantation. The V and J genes are TRBV28 and TRBJ2-4; D is ambiguous. The sample here was alloreactive CD4+ T cells from a mixed lymphocyte reaction culture, taken before transplantation. Subset indicated: CFSE-low proliferating T cells sorted from roughly 6-day pre-transplant mixed lymphocyte reaction (GvH or HvG direction). CDR3 protein: CASSLPGAKNIQYF. The CDR3 region has the DNA TGTGCCAGCAGTCTACCCGGGGCCAAAAACATTCAGTACTTC.